One and the same sample provided the 7 T cell receptor beta chains below, sequenced in a study of PD-1 blockade in mismatch repair-deficient tumors. The assay was immunoSEQ multiplex PCR, and TCRdb's table has in-frame clones only and misses some. Here the sample spans 70,000 to 90,000 clones, approximately 80% being singletons. The input for sequencing was peripheral blood, taken 44 weeks after starting pembrolizumab. These receptors came from an adult with mismatch repair-deficient cancer.

The genes are TRBV30 and TRBJ1-1, with 9 bases lining up with TRBD1. The CDR3 has 15 amino acids. With V trimmed by 3 bases and J by 0 bases, 5 bases remained unmatched. Germline CDR1 and CDR2: GTSNPN and SVGIG (reference sequence). The DNA for the CDR3 is TGTGCCTGGAGAGGACAGGGGTACATGAACACTGAAGCTTTCTTT. Its translation: CAWRGQGYMNTEAFF.

This chain joins TRBV7-9 and TRBJ2-1; 16 bases are shared with TRBD2. Looked up from germline, CDR1 is SEHNR and CDR2 is FQNEAQ (reference sequence). V shed 5 bases, J shed 8 bases, and the junction held 6 bases outside the gene matches. The length of the CDR3 is 16 residues. CDR3 nucleotides: TGTGCCAGCAGCCCCAAGGGACTAGCGGGAGGGCATGAGCAGTTCTTC. Translating it yields CASSPKGLAGGHEQFF. Combining the CDR3 with reference TRBV7-9 and TRBJ2-1 gives the whole variable domain DTGVSQNPRHKITKRGQNVTFRCDPISEHNRLYWYRQTLGQGPEFLTYFQNEAQLEKSRLLSDRFSAERPKGSFSTLEIQRTEQGDSAMYLCASSPKGLAGGHEQFFGPGTRLTVL.

V gene TRBV10-3 combines with J gene TRBJ2-3, with 8 bases matching TRBD1. This CDR3 region has 17 residues. Germline V lookup: CDR1 ENHRY, CDR2 SYGVKD. With 3 bases clipped from V and 0 bases from J, the junction kept 8 bases outside the gene matches. The CDR3 coding sequence is TGTGCCATCAGTGATGATCGGACAGGGCCCAGCACAGATACGCAGTATTTT. It encodes CAISDDRTGPSTDTQYF.

The chain is built from TRBV6-5 and TRBJ1-1; 7 bases are shared with TRBD1. CDR3 length: 14 residues. Germline CDR1 MNHEY, CDR2 SVGAGI. J was trimmed by 7 bases and V by 6 bases; bases with no gene match: 11. CDR3 DNA sequence: TGTGCCAGCAGATTCGACAGGGAACGGGGTGAAGCTTTCTTT. This translates into CASRFDRERGEAFF.

The CDR3 protein is CASSPGGDRNSGNTIYF. CDR3 DNA: TGTGCCAGTAGTCCCGGGGGGGACAGGAACTCTGGAAACACCATATATTTT. This chain connects TRBV19 to TRBJ1-3, with TRBD1 matching over 8 bases. Losses at the gene ends were 5 bases for V and 0 bases for J; bases not matched to a gene: 9. This CDR3 spans 17 amino acids. CDR1 and CDR2 from the germline V gene are LNHDA and SQIVND (reference sequence).

The chain uses TRBV29-1 and TRBJ2-7; TRBD1 aligns across 10 bases. Germline V gene lookup returns CDR1 SQVTM and CDR2 ANQGSEA. Trimming cost V 3 bases and J 3 bases; bases outside gene matches: 17. CDR3 length: 18 amino acids. CDR3 sequence: CSVEAPPGQGPDFYEQYF. The CDR3 nucleotides read TGCAGCGTTGAGGCCCCACCGGGACAGGGGCCGGATTTCTACGAGCAGTACTTC.

The chain combines TRBV19 with TRBJ2-7; D might be TRBD1 or TRBD2, each matching 5 bases. Germline V CDR1 and CDR2: LNHDA, SQIVND (reference sequence). The CDR3 length is 14 residues. Trimming took 3 bases from V and 3 from J, leaving 12 bases between them. The CDR3 DNA reads as TGTGCCAGTAGTATCCCGGGGCTCAGCTACGAGCAGTACTTC. The encoded protein is CASSIPGLSYEQYF.